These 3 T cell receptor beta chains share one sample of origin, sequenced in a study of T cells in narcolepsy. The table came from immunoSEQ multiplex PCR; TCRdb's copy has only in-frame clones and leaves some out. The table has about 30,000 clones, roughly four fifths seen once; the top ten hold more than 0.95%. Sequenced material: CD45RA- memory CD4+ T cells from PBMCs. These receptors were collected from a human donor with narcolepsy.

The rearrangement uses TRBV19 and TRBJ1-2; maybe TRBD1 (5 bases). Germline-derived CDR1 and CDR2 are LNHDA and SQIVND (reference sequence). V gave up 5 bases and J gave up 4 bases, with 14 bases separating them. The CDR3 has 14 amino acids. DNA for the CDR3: TGTGCCAGTAGTCTTTTCCAGGGCCTCTATGGCTACACCTTC. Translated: CASSLFQGLYGYTF. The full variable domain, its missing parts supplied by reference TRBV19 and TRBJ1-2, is DGGITQSPKYLFRKEGQNVTLSCEQNLNHDAMYWYRQDPGQGLRLIYYSQIVNDFQKGDIAEGYSVSREKKESFPLTVTSAQKNPTAFYLCASSLFQGLYGYTFGSGTRLTVV.

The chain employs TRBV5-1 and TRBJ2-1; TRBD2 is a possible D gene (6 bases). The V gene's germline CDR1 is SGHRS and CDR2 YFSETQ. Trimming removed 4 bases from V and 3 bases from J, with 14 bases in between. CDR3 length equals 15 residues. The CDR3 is CASSLGSGLYNEQFF. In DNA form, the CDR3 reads TGCGCCAGCAGCCTCGGTAGCGGCCTCTACAATGAGCAGTTCTTC.

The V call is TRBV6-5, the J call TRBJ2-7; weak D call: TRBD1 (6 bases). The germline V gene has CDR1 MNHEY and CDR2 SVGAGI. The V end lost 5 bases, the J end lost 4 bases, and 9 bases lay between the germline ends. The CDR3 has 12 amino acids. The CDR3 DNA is TGTGCCAGCAGTCCAGGGGAGTACGAGCAGTACTTC. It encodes CASSPGEYEQYF.